What follows are 20 T cell receptor beta chains derived from one specimen sequenced in a study of regulatory and conventional T cells in RAG deficiency. TCRdb keeps only in-frame clones here, not all; method: immunoSEQ multiplex PCR. The sample lists about 30,000 clones; about 96% were seen once. Genomic DNA came from blood conventional CD4+ T cells gated CD25-low CD127-high. This sample was also put to use in a study of regulatory T cells. From that report: Amplification used 52 TRBV primers and 13 TRBJ primers.

The specimen was CD25- CD4+ T cells sorted from blood. The receptors stem from a human donor in good health.

This clone appeared once. The rearrangement links TRBV7-2 to TRBJ1-2; TRBD1 aligns across 7 bases. The germline V gene encodes CDR1 SGHTA and CDR2 FQGNSA. The CDR3 runs 14 residues. V dropped 3 bases and J dropped 8; count of bases not matched to a gene: 9. CDR3 sequence reads: CASSFLDRVSGYTF. Written as DNA, the CDR3 is TGTGCCAGCAGCTTTTTAGACAGGGTGTCCGGCTACACCTTC.

The chain uses TRBV5-1 and TRBJ1-2, with 9 nucleotides matching TRBD1. Losses at the gene ends were 3 bases for V and 6 bases for J; bases not matched to a gene: 6. This CDR3 spans 14 amino acids. Germline CDR1 SGHRS, CDR2 YFSETQ. CDR3 DNA sequence: TGCGCCAGCAGCTCAACACAGGGGGCAGATGGCTACACCTTC. The encoded protein is CASSSTQGADGYTF.

This chain's CDR3 is CASSLERGAADTQYF. The CDR3 DNA is TGTGCCAGCAGCTTGGAGCGGGGGGCTGCAGATACGCAGTATTTT. The chain couples TRBV5-6 to TRBJ2-3, with 9 nucleotides matching TRBD2. Germline trimming cut 0 bases from V and 4 bases from J; bases unmatched to any gene: 3. Germline V CDR1 and CDR2: SGHDT, YYEEEE. This CDR3 spans 15 amino acids. The full variable domain, in which reference TRBV5-6 and TRBJ2-3 provide the parts outside the CDR3, is DAGVTQSPTHLIKTRGQQVTLRCSPKSGHDTVSWYQQALGQGPQFIFQYYEEEERQRGNFPDRFSGHQFPNYSSELNVNALLLGDSALYLCASSLERGAADTQYFGPGTRLTVL.

The rearrangement links TRBV5-4 to TRBJ2-7; D is uncertain. Per the germline V gene, CDR1 is SGHNT and CDR2 is YYREEE (reference sequence). This CDR3 is 14 amino acids long. V was trimmed by 7 bases and J by 4 bases, leaving 18 bases between them. CDR3 nucleotide sequence: TGTGCCAGCTGTTGCCATGCCCACCGGTACGAGCAGTACTTC. As protein: CASCCHAHRYEQYF.

This clone was seen a few times. V gene TRBV25-1 combines with J gene TRBJ2-1; 9 bases align to TRBD1. Per the germline V gene, CDR1 is MGHDK and CDR2 is SYGVNS. CDR3 length equals 14 residues. This CDR3 reads CATHGRDRVYEQFF. As DNA, the CDR3 is TGTGCTACTCACGGCCGGGACAGGGTATATGAGCAGTTCTTC.

This chain links TRBV5-1 with TRBJ1-6, with D perhaps matching TRBD1 (6 bases). The CDR3 covers 16 residues. Trimming took 4 bases from V and 3 from J, leaving 14 bases between them. Per the germline V gene, CDR1 is SGHRS and CDR2 is YFSETQ. The CDR3 DNA sequence: TGCGCCAGCAGCGACCGGACAGTAAACTATAATTCACCCCTCCACTTT. This gives the protein CASSDRTVNYNSPLHF.

Concerning this clone itself: The sample contains more than one DNA sequence encoding this CDR3. The CDR3 here is CAWSMGPTGDNSPLHF. In DNA form, the CDR3 reads TGTGCCTGGAGTATGGGGCCGACAGGGGATAATTCACCCCTCCACTTT. This chain joins TRBV30 and TRBJ1-6, with 8 bases identical to TRBD1. Germline V gives CDR1 GTSNPN, CDR2 SVGIG (reference sequence). The CDR3 is 16 residues long. The J segment lost 5 bases and the V segment lost 2 bases, leaving 8 bases of the junction unmatched.

V and J are TRBV5-1 and TRBJ1-1; D is possibly TRBD1 (6 bases). The CDR3 is 14 residues long. CDR1 SGHRS and CDR2 YFSETQ come from the germline V gene. V was cut by 4 bases and J by 3 bases, with 13 bases left in between. In DNA, the CDR3 is TGCGCCAGCAGCCCCCGCACAGGGTACACTGAAGCTTTCTTT. Residues: CASSPRTGYTEAFF. The full variable domain, in which reference TRBV5-1 and TRBJ1-1 provide the parts outside the CDR3, is KAGVTQTPRYLIKTRGQQVTLSCSPISGHRSVSWYQQTPGQGLQFLFEYFSETQRNKGNFPGRFSGRQFSNSRSEMNVSTLELGDSALYLCASSPRTGYTEAFFGQGTRLTVV.

This sequence joins TRBV10-3 and TRBJ1-3, with D possibly TRBD1 on 5 matching bases. Germline V gene data show CDR1 as ENHRY and CDR2 as SYGVKD. CDR3 length: 13 amino acids. V lost 6 bases and J lost 1, with 7 bases in between. CDR3 bases: TGTGCCATCAGCACAGGTTCTGGAAACACCATATATTTT. It encodes CAISTGSGNTIYF.

V gene TRBV7-2 combines with J gene TRBJ1-3; TRBD1 matches at 9 bases. V lost 5 bases, J lost 8 bases, and 7 bases stayed unmatched. Germline loops: CDR1 SGHTA, CDR2 FQGNSA. The CDR3 sequence is 14 residues long. CDR3 in amino acids: CASSTGTGRHTIYF. Written as DNA, the CDR3 is TGTGCCAGCAGCACCGGGACAGGGAGGCACACCATATATTTT.

This clone was detected once. This sequence joins TRBV14 and TRBJ2-7, with a weak D call TRBD1 (5 bases). The ends were cut back, 4 bases at V and 3 bases at J, with 16 bases in the middle. CDR3 length: 15 residues. Germline V gene sequence: CDR1 SGHDN, CDR2 FVKESK. For the CDR3, the DNA is TGTGCCAGCAGCCCAGGTGGGGCCAGGTTCTACGAGCAGTACTTC. It yields the protein CASSPGGARFYEQYF.

In its sample, this clone was seen once. V and J are TRBV19 and TRBJ2-5; D unresolved. Germline loops: CDR1 LNHDA, CDR2 SQIVND (reference sequence). The V and J ends lost 3 bases and 4 bases respectively, with 9 bases between them. The CDR3 is 13 residues long. The DNA for the CDR3 is TGTGCCAGTAGTATGCGCAGGTTAGAGACCCAGTACTTC. Protein: CASSMRRLETQYF.

The rearrangement joins TRBV6-1 to TRBJ1-2; D perhaps matches TRBD1 (5 bases). From germline, CDR1 is MNHNS and CDR2 SASEGT. The CDR3 is 15 amino acids. Trimming removed 4 bases from V and 1 base from J, with 13 bases in between. CDR3 protein: CASSVTDSINYGYTF. The CDR3 nucleotides are TGTGCCAGCAGTGTGACCGACAGCATTAACTATGGCTACACCTTC.

Notes on this clone: One end of the junction fails to match germline, which may point to a read error. Other nucleotide sequences in the sample specify the same CDR3. The rearrangement uses TRBV4-1 and TRBJ1-6; TRBD1 aligns across 8 bases. Germline V gene sequence: CDR1 MGHRA, CDR2 YSYEKL. The CDR3 is 18 residues long. In nucleotides, the CDR3 is TGCGCCAGCAGCCAAGGGACAGGGCAAGGCTCCTATAATTCCCCCCTCCACTTT. Its protein product is CASSQGTGQGSYNSPLHF.

CDR3 coding DNA: TGTGCCAGCAGCTTTAAGGTGACGCGGGAGGGCACAGATACGCAGTATTTT. Protein product: CASSFKVTREGTDTQYF. The chain joins TRBV7-9 to TRBJ2-3; 8 bases map to TRBD2. This CDR3 has 17 amino acids. Germline V gene sequence: CDR1 SEHNR, CDR2 FQNEAQ (reference sequence). V was clipped by 3 bases and J by 1 base; unmatched bases: 9.

This sequence joins TRBV27 and TRBJ2-2; D is undetermined. Germline V gives CDR1 MNHEY, CDR2 SMNVEV (reference sequence). This CDR3 has 16 amino acids. The germline V and J ends were trimmed by 2 bases and 2 bases, with 12 bases remaining between them. The CDR3 DNA is TGTGCCAGCAGTTTACTCCGACCAGGCAACACCGGGGAGCTGTTTTTT. Amino acids: CASSLLRPGNTGELFF.

The table lists this clone with a count of one. J is TRBJ2-3 and V is TRBV6-6, with D possibly matching TRBD2 (7 bases). The CDR3 loop spans 14 amino acids. CDR1 and CDR2 (germline): MNHNY, SVGAGI (reference sequence). V dropped 6 bases and J dropped 4 bases, with 14 bases sitting between them. The CDR3 DNA reads as TGTGCCAGCAGGACACAGGGAGGGTCAGATACGCAGTATTTT. Translation gives CASRTQGGSDTQYF.

The chain is built from TRBV5-4 and TRBJ1-1; D gene unclear. The CDR3 is made up of 15 amino acids. With 3 bases removed from V and 1 base from J, the gap between germline ends came to 13 bases. Germline lookup yields CDR1 SGHNT and CDR2 YYREEE (reference sequence). The CDR3 reads CASSSARDGNTEAFF. Here the CDR3 DNA reads TGTGCCAGCAGCTCGGCGAGGGATGGGAACACTGAAGCTTTCTTT.

J is TRBJ1-1 and V is TRBV11-2; TRBD1 might be the D (6 bases). Germline CDR1 SGHAT, CDR2 FQNNGV. The V and J ends lost 1 base and 2 bases respectively, with 11 bases between them. CDR3 size: 15 residues. The CDR3 protein is CASSLAAGANTEAFF. Written as DNA, the CDR3 is TGTGCCAGCAGCTTAGCGGCAGGGGCTAACACTGAAGCTTTCTTT.

This chain uses TRBV23-1 with TRBJ1-2; 11 nucleotides agree with TRBD1. TRBV23-1 is annotated as an ORF whose role is uncertain. The CDR3 consists of 14 residues. J lost 2 bases, V lost 6 bases, and 2 bases had no gene match. In nucleotides, the CDR3 is TGCGCCAGCAGGGACAGGGGGCAGAACTATGGCTACACCTTC. Translating gives CASRDRGQNYGYTF.